The next 18 T cell receptor beta chains were all read from a single sample in a study of control samples from healthy donors and cancer patients (dated by TCRdb to 2018 to 2020). Libraries were prepared through the immunoSEQ multiplex PCR assay. TCRdb provides this immuneACCESS table in a form limited to in-frame rearrangements. Some clones are lacking; in checked studies, under half of them reflect an unresolved V gene, and why the rest are absent is not known. The table for this sample lists about 75,000 clones; roughly 94% of them were counted only once. The top ten hold more than 5.5% of the sample. Sequenced material: blood. These receptors originate from a woman aged 35 to 49 in good health.

The chain couples TRBV9 to TRBJ2-2, with 10 bases that match TRBD2. V dropped 0 bases and J dropped 7; count of bases not matched to a gene: 9. This CDR3 comprises 17 residues. Germline values: CDR1 SGDLS, CDR2 YYNGEE. CDR3 DNA sequence: TGTGCCAGCAGCGTAGAGGCCCCTAGCGGGAGCCTCGGGGAGCTGTTTTTT. Its translation: CASSVEAPSGSLGELFF.

V usage is TRBV19 and J usage is TRBJ2-5; no definite D call. CDR1 and CDR2 (germline): LNHDA, SQIVND (reference sequence). The CDR3 has 13 amino acids. V was cut by 2 bases and J by 2 bases, with 6 bases left in between. The CDR3 sequence is CASSIWQQETQYF. DNA for the CDR3: TGTGCCAGTAGTATATGGCAGCAAGAGACCCAGTACTTC.

The sample holds one count of this clone. The chain carries TRBV19 and TRBJ1-1; the D is unclear. The CDR3 is 13 residues long. Germline assignment: CDR1 LNHDA and CDR2 SQIVND (reference sequence). With 5 bases removed from V and 3 bases from J, the gap between germline ends came to 10 bases. CDR3 nucleotide sequence: TGTGCCAGTAGTTGGGCTTTCGACACTGAAGCTTTCTTT. Amino acid sequence: CASSWAFDTEAFF.

The V gene is TRBV19, the J gene TRBJ2-1; no definite D call. The germline V and J ends were trimmed by 1 base and 6 bases, with 4 bases remaining between them. In germline, CDR1 is LNHDA, CDR2 SQIVND (reference sequence). The CDR3 length is 12 residues. The CDR3 DNA sequence: TGTGCCAGTAGTATAGGGTTCAATGAGCAGTTCTTC. This encodes CASSIGFNEQFF. Full variable domain (outside the CDR3, taken from reference TRBV19 and TRBJ2-1): DGGITQSPKYLFRKEGQNVTLSCEQNLNHDAMYWYRQDPGQGLRLIYYSQIVNDFQKGDIAEGYSVSREKKESFPLTVTSAQKNPTAFYLCASSIGFNEQFFGPGTRLTVL.

The chain uses TRBV12-5 and TRBJ2-7; D is undetermined. CDR1 is LGHNT and CDR2 is FRNRAP in the germline V gene. The ends were cut back, 4 bases at V and 6 bases at J, with 7 bases in the middle. This CDR3 has 11 amino acids. The CDR3 loop is CASGSHLEQYF. Here the CDR3 DNA reads TGTGCTAGTGGTTCCCACCTCGAGCAGTACTTC.

The CDR3 is CAISDGTTSTGELFF. DNA for the CDR3: TGTGCCATCAGCGATGGGACCACGTCCACCGGGGAGCTGTTTTTT. V and J are TRBV10-3 and TRBJ2-2; D is possibly TRBD1 or TRBD2 (5 bases each). The CDR3 is 15 amino acids. The V and J ends lost 6 bases and 4 bases respectively, with 15 bases between them. Germline lookup yields CDR1 ENHRY and CDR2 SYGVKD.

This CDR3 reads CASSYSNEQFF. CDR3 nucleotides: TGTGCCAGCAGCTACAGCAATGAGCAGTTCTTC. This chain joins TRBV7-2 and TRBJ2-1; no clear D. The CDR3 loop spans 11 amino acids. V was trimmed by 4 bases and J by 6 bases, leaving 4 bases between them. Germline V gene data show CDR1 as SGHTA and CDR2 as FQGNSA.

The CDR3 reads CATSREPNTEAFF. The DNA for the CDR3 is TGTGCCACCAGCAGAGAGCCGAACACTGAAGCTTTCTTT. The genes are TRBV15 and TRBJ1-1; D remains unclear. V was clipped by 0 bases and J by 1 base, with 3 bases between them. From germline, CDR1 is LNHNV and CDR2 YYDKDF (reference sequence). CDR3 length: 13 residues.

The chain is built from TRBV4-1 and TRBJ1-6; TRBD1 agrees at 7 bases. The V and J ends lost 5 bases and 1 base, in that order; junction bases with no gene match: 8. The CDR3 totals 17 residues. Per the germline V gene, CDR1 is MGHRA and CDR2 is YSYEKL. CDR3 amino acids: CASSFDRESSYNSPLHF. CDR3 bases: TGCGCCAGCAGCTTCGACAGGGAAAGTTCCTATAATTCACCCCTCCACTTT.

V gene TRBV3-1 (or the pseudogene TRBV3-2) combines with J gene TRBJ1-5, with D possibly matching TRBD1 (5 bases). This CDR3 region has 13 residues. Germline V lookup: CDR1 LGHDT, CDR2 YNNKEL (reference sequence). Trimming shortened V by 5 bases and J by 7 bases, and 12 bases separated the two germline ends. DNA for the CDR3: TGTGCCAGCAGCTCAGGGTTAGGGCAGCCCCAGCATTTT. It specifies CASSSGLGQPQHF.

This chain uses TRBV19 with TRBJ1-1; a weak D match, TRBD1 (6 bases). V lost 1 base to trimming and J lost 2 bases, with 8 bases between them. Germline values: CDR1 LNHDA, CDR2 SQIVND (reference sequence). The CDR3 loop spans 14 amino acids. The CDR3 here is CASSIARGNTEAFF. The CDR3 nucleotides are TGTGCCAGTAGTATAGCCAGGGGCAACACTGAAGCTTTCTTT.

The J gene is TRBJ2-5, the V gene TRBV18; 8 nucleotides align to TRBD1. Looked up from germline, CDR1 is KGHSH and CDR2 is LQKENI. CDR3 length: 14 residues. The junction had 4 bases not matched to a gene; V was cut back by 4 bases and J by 3 bases. The CDR3 DNA reads TGTGCCAGCTCACGTAACAGGGGGGAAGAGACCCAGTACTTC. Encoded protein: CASSRNRGEETQYF.

The genes are TRBV6-4 and TRBJ1-5; D remains ambiguous. The V gene's germline CDR1 is MRHNA and CDR2 SNTAGT. This CDR3 is 13 amino acids long. The ends were cut back, 5 bases at V and 4 bases at J, with 9 bases in the middle. The CDR3 coding sequence is TGTGCCAGCAGTTTTAGGGAGAATCAGCCCCAGCATTTT. Amino acid sequence: CASSFRENQPQHF.

The chain combines TRBV13 with TRBJ2-2; D is ambiguous. The CDR3 sequence is 14 residues long. Trimming took 0 bases from V and 1 from J, leaving 3 bases between them. Germline V gives CDR1 PRHDT, CDR2 FYEKMQ (reference sequence). CDR3 nucleotides: TGTGCCAGCAGCTTAGGCCTGAACACCGGGGAGCTGTTTTTT. It specifies CASSLGLNTGELFF.

The chain links TRBV5-1 to TRBJ2-3; D not resolved. The germline gives CDR1 SGHRS, CDR2 YFSETQ. CDR3 length equals 15 residues. With 4 bases removed from V and 0 bases from J, the gap between germline ends came to 12 bases. The CDR3: CASSGDGASTDTQYF. Here the CDR3 DNA reads TGCGCCAGCAGCGGTGACGGAGCTAGCACAGATACGCAGTATTTT.

The chain employs TRBV3-1 (or the pseudogene TRBV3-2) and TRBJ2-5, with no clear D. Trimming stripped 1 base from V and 6 bases from J, with 15 bases between. This CDR3 spans 15 amino acids. CDR1 and CDR2 from the germline V gene are LGHDT and YNNKEL (reference sequence). This CDR3 reads CASSQGVDGIQTQYF. Written as DNA, the CDR3 is TGTGCCAGCAGCCAAGGGGTGGATGGAATCCAGACCCAGTACTTC.

The chain joins TRBV28 to TRBJ2-2, with TRBD1 identical over 7 bases. With V trimmed by 7 bases and J by 6 bases, 11 bases remained unmatched. The CDR3 length is 15 residues. CDR1 is MDHEN and CDR2 is SYDVKM in the germline V gene. The CDR3 protein is CASNSRDRYPGELFF. CDR3 bases: TGTGCCAGCAATTCCCGGGACAGATATCCCGGGGAGCTGTTTTTT.

This chain uses TRBV20-1 with TRBJ2-1; D ambiguous. V was pared by 6 bases and J by 4 bases, with 4 bases between. Germline CDR1 DFQATT, CDR2 SNEGSKA (reference sequence). CDR3 size: 10 residues. The CDR3 here is CSAIYNEQFF. In DNA form, the CDR3 reads TGCAGTGCCATATACAATGAGCAGTTCTTC.